This TCR beta chain is from a study of blood T cell repertoires in COVID-19. Turning to the study itself: Samples taken during acute and convalescent COVID-19 were collected in the United States, Italy and Spain.

This table comes from immunoSEQ multiplex PCR, and its TCRdb copy is limited to in-frame clones, with some not included. The sample has around 250,000 clones, 90% seen once; the top ten hold roughly 2.2%. CDR1 and CDR2 from the germline V gene are ENHRY and SYGVKD. The CDR3 length is 17 residues. V was clipped by 5 bases and J by 4 bases; unmatched bases: 12. V usage is TRBV10-3 and J usage is TRBJ2-7; TRBD2 matches 12 bases. The sequenced sample was peripheral blood. The clonotype was recovered from a woman aged 55-69 years with COVID-19, enrolled during active disease. CDR3 protein: CAISLLAGGTMQYEQYF. For the CDR3, the DNA is TGTGCCATCAGTTTACTAGCGGGGGGAACAATGCAATACGAGCAGTACTTC.